The clone carrying this T cell receptor beta chain was counted only a few times. These data originate in a study of T cells in Graves' hyperthyroidism and ophthalmopathy. As for the study in general: Peripheral blood draws took place at initial diagnosis, ahead of any treatment.

Diagnosis rested on symptoms, serum thyroxine and TRAb, thyroid ultrasound, and orbital computed tomography. The source material, RNA transcripts, was used to amplify TCR beta CDR3 regions. With the HTBI primer set, the TCR CDR3 went through a first round of RT-PCR. MiXCR was run by TCRdb on the multiplex PCR reads, yielding one entry per CDR3 protein. The table lists 550,000 to 600,000 distinct CDR3 sequences, around 17% of them singletons. Sequenced material: blood. The receptor comes from a young woman with Graves' hyperthyroidism.

CDR3 coding DNA: TGTGCCAGCAGTGCAGGGGACACCCACACTGAAGCTTTCTTT. It encodes CASSAGDTHTEAFF. The chain combines TRBV2 with TRBJ1-1; D might be TRBD1 (6 bases). The CDR3 sequence is 14 residues long. The V gene lost 4 bases and the J gene lost 3 bases, with 12 bases spanning the gap. The germline V gene has CDR1 SNHLY and CDR2 FYNNEI.